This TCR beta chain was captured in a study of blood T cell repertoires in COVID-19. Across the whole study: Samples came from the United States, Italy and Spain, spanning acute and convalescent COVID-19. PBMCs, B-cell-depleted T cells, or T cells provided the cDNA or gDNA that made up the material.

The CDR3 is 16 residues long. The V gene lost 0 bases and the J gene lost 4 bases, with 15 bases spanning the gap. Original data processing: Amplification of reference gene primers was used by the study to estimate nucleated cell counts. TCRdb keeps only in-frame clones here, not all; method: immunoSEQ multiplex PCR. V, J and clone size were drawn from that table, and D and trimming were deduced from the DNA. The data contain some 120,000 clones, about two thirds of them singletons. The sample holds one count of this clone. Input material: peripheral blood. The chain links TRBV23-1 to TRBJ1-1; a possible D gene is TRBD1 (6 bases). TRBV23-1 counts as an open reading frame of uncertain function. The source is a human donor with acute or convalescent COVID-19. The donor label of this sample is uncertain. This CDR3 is CASSQSKPQGSTEAFF. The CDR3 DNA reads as TGCGCCAGCAGTCAATCGAAGCCCCAGGGGAGCACTGAAGCTTTCTTT.